Following are 7 T cell receptor beta chains from one sample sequenced in a study of CD8 T cells in ankylosing spondylitis. TCRdb ran MiXCR on the 5' RACE reads and lists one entry per CDR3 protein. The table lists more than 300,000 distinct CDR3 sequences, approximately 8% of them singletons. Overall study results and limits: A TCR beta motif of eight highly homologous variants appeared characteristic of ankylosing spondylitis blood.

The antigens these receptors bind are not known. The sequenced material came from blood, either unsorted or a sorted T cell fraction (not recorded which). These receptor sequences come from a male donor with ankylosing spondylitis.

This clonotype was picked up a small number of times. The rearrangement joins TRBV3-1 to TRBJ2-7; 10 bases line up with TRBD2. The V gene's germline CDR1 is LGHDT and CDR2 YNNKEL (reference sequence). The CDR3 covers 15 residues. The V segment lost 4 bases and the J segment 3 bases; nucleotides outside the gene matches: 6. For the CDR3, the DNA is TGTGCCAGCAGCCGGCGGACTAGCGGAGACTACGAGCAGTACTTC. Protein product: CASSRRTSGDYEQYF.

On this clonotype itself: Given a much more abundant clone one base away, this may be a read error. The chain combines TRBV5-1 with TRBJ2-1; D possibly corresponds to TRBD1 (6 bases). Germline CDR1 is SGHRS and CDR2 is YFSETQ. CDR3 size: 14 residues. V lost 4 bases to trimming and J lost 2 bases, with 10 bases between them. CDR3 nucleotides: TGCGCCAGCAGCCCCGGACAGACCTACAATGAGCAGTTCTTC. Encoded protein: CASSPGQTYNEQFF.

This rearrangement joins TRBV20-1 to TRBJ1-4, with TRBD1 as a possible D gene (5 bases). The V and J ends lost 0 bases and 6 bases respectively, with 14 bases between them. CDR3 length: 15 residues. Germline V gene sequence: CDR1 DFQATT, CDR2 SNEGSKA (reference sequence). CDR3 DNA sequence: TGCAGTGCTAGAGATTGGACAACCGTGGATGAAAAACTGTTTTTT. This translates into CSARDWTTVDEKLFF.

This clonotype has a handful of counts. A single base separates this from a much larger clone, so it may be a read error. The V and J genes are TRBV7-9 and TRBJ1-1; D possibly corresponds to TRBD1 (6 bases). The germline gives CDR1 SEHNR, CDR2 FQNEAQ (reference sequence). This CDR3 is built from 13 residues. With 2 bases removed from V and 3 bases from J, the gap between germline ends came to 7 bases. CDR3 amino acids: CASSLSGDTEAFF. DNA of the CDR3: TGTGCCAGCAGCTTATCAGGGGACACTGAAGCTTTCTTT.

The V gene is TRBV28, the J gene TRBJ2-3; TRBD2 matches at 8 bases. This CDR3 spans 16 amino acids. Germline V gene sequence: CDR1 MDHEN, CDR2 SYDVKM. With 2 bases clipped from V and 3 bases from J, the junction kept 7 bases outside the gene matches. Here the CDR3 reads CASSLGVAGRTDTQYF. The DNA of the CDR3 is TGTGCCAGCAGTTTAGGCGTAGCGGGGAGAACAGATACGCAGTATTTT.

This clonotype was recorded a few times. In nucleotides, the CDR3 is TGTGCCAGCAGTTTAACTGGGGACAGTGAAGCTTTCTTT. Residues: CASSLTGDSEAFF. V usage is TRBV12-3 or TRBV12-4 and J usage is TRBJ1-1; 7 positions agree with TRBD1. V was clipped by 2 bases and J by 7 bases; unmatched bases: 4. The length of the CDR3 is 13 residues.

V and J are TRBV5-1 and TRBJ1-5; no reliable D call. The CDR3 spans 15 residues. Germline assignment: CDR1 SGHRS and CDR2 YFSETQ. The germline V and J ends were trimmed by 2 bases and 2 bases, with 11 bases remaining between them. The CDR3 region has the DNA TGCGCCAGCAGCTTAGGCGAGAGGGGCAATCAGCCCCAGCATTTT. Protein product: CASSLGERGNQPQHF.